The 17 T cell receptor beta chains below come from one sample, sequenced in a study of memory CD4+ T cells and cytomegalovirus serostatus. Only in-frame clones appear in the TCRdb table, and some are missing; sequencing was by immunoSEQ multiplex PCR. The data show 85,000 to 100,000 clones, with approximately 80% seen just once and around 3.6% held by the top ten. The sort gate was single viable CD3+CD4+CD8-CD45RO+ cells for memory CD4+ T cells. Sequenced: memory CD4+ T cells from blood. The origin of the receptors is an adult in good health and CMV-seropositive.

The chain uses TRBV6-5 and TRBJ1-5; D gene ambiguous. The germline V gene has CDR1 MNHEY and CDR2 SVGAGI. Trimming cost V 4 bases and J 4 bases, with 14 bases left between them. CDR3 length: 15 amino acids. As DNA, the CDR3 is TGTGCCAGCAGTTCCGATGATCGGAGAAATCAGCCCCAGCATTTT. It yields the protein CASSSDDRRNQPQHF.

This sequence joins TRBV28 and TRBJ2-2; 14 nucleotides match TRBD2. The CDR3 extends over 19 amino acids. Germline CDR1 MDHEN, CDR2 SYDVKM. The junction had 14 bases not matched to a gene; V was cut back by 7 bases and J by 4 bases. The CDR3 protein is CASKAPRLAGGPVTGELFF. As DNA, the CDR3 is TGTGCCAGCAAGGCCCCTCGACTAGCGGGAGGGCCAGTCACCGGGGAGCTGTTTTTT.

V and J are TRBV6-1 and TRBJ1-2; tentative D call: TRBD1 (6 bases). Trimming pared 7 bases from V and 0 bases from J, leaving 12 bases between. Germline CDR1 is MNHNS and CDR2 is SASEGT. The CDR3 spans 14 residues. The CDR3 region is CASTLGAANYGYTF. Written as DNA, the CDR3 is TGTGCCAGCACTCTGGGGGCAGCTAACTATGGCTACACCTTC.

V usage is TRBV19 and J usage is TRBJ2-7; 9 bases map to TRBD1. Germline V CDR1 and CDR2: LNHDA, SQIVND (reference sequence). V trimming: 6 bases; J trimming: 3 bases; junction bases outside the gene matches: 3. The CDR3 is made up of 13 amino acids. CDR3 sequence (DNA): TGTGCCAGTAGGGGGACAGGGAACTACGAGCAGTACTTC. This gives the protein CASRGTGNYEQYF.

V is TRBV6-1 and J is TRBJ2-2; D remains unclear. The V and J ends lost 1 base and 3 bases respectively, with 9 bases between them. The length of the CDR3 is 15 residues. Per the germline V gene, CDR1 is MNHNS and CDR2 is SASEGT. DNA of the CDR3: TGTGCCAGCAGTGAAGTCCAAGGGTACACCGGGGAGCTGTTTTTT. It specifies CASSEVQGYTGELFF.

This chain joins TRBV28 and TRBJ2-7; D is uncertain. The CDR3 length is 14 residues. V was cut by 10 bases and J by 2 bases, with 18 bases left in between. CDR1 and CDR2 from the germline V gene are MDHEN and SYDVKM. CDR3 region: CATKGDWATYEQYF. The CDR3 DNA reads TGTGCCACCAAGGGCGATTGGGCTACCTACGAGCAGTACTTC. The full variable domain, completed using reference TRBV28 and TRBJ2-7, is DVKVTQSSRYLVKRTGEKVFLECVQDMDHENMFWYRQDPGLGLRLIYFSYDVKMKEKGDIPEGYSVSREKKERFSLILESASTNQTSMYLCATKGDWATYEQYFGPGTRLTVT.

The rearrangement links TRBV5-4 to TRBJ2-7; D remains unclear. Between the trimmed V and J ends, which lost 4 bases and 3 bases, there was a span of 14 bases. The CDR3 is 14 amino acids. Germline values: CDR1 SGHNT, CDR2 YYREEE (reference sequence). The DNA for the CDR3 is TGTGCCAGCAGCCTTACCCCCTCCGGCTACGAGCAGTACTTC. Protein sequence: CASSLTPSGYEQYF.

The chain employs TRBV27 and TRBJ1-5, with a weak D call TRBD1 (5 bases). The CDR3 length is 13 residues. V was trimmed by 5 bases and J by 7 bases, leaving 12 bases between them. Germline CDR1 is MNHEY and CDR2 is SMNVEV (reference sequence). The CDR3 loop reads CASSVTGSQPQHF. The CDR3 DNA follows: TGTGCCAGCAGTGTTACAGGTTCCCAGCCCCAGCATTTT.

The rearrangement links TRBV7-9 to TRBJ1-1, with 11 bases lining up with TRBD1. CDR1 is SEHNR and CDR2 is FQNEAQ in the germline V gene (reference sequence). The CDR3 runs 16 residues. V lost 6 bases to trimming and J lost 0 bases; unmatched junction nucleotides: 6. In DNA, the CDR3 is TGTGCCAGCAGTTCCGAGGGACAGGGGGTGAACACTGAAGCTTTCTTT. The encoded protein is CASSSEGQGVNTEAFF.

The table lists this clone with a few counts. CDR3 nucleotide sequence: TGCGCCAGCAGCTTGGGACAGGGGGCCCACATGAACACTGAAGCTTTCTTT. Translation gives CASSLGQGAHMNTEAFF. The chain joins TRBV5-1 to TRBJ1-1, with 10 bases that match TRBD1. From germline, CDR1 is SGHRS and CDR2 YFSETQ. The CDR3 consists of 17 residues. Germline trimming cut 0 bases from V and 0 bases from J; bases unmatched to any gene: 5.

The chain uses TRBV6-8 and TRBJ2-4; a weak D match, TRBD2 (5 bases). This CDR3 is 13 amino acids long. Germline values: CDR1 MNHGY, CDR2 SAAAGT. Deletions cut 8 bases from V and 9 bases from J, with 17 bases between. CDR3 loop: CASLTLGGCIQYF. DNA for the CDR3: TGTGCCAGCCTAACGCTTGGAGGCTGCATTCAGTACTTC.

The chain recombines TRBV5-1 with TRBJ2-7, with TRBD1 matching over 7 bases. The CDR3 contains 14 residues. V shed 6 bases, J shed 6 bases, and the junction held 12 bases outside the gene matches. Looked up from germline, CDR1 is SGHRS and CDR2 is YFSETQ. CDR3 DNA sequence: TGCGCCAGCAAGGGACAGACTTCAGGCGGCGAGCAGTACTTC. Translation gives CASKGQTSGGEQYF. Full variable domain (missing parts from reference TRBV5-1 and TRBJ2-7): KAGVTQTPRYLIKTRGQQVTLSCSPISGHRSVSWYQQTPGQGLQFLFEYFSETQRNKGNFPGRFSGRQFSNSRSEMNVSTLELGDSALYLCASKGQTSGGEQYFGPGTRLTVT.

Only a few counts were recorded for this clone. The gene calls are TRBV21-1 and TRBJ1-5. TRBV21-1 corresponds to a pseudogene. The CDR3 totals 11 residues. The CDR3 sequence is CASSRNQPQHF. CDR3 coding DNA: TGTGCCAGCAGCAGAAATCAGCCCCAGCATTTT.

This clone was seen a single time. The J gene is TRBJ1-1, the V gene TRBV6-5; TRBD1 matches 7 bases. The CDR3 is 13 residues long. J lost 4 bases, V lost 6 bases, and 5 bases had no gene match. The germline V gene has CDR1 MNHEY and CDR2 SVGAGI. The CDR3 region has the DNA TGTGCCAGCAGCTTCCAGGGGGGCACTGAAGCTTTCTTT. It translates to CASSFQGGTEAFF.

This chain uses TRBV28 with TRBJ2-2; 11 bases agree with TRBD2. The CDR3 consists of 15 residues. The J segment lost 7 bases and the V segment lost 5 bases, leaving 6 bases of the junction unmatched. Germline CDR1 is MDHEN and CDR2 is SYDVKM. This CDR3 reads CASSNPSGRFGELFF. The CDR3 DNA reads TGTGCCAGCAGTAACCCTAGCGGGAGGTTCGGGGAGCTGTTTTTT. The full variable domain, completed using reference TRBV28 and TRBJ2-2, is DVKVTQSSRYLVKRTGEKVFLECVQDMDHENMFWYRQDPGLGLRLIYFSYDVKMKEKGDIPEGYSVSREKKERFSLILESASTNQTSMYLCASSNPSGRFGELFFGEGSRLTVL.

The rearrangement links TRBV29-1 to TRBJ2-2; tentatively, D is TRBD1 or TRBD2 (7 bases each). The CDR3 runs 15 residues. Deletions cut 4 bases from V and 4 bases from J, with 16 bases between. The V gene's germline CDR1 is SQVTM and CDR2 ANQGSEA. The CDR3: CSVGRQGGGTGELFF. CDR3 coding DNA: TGCAGCGTTGGGAGACAGGGAGGGGGCACCGGGGAGCTGTTTTTT.

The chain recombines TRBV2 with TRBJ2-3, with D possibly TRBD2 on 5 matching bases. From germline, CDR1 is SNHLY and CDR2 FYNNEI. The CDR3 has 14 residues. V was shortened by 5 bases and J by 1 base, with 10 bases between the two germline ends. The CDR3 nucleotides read TGTGCCAGCAGTCGGGCGGGCCGCACAGATACGCAGTATTTT. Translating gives CASSRAGRTDTQYF.